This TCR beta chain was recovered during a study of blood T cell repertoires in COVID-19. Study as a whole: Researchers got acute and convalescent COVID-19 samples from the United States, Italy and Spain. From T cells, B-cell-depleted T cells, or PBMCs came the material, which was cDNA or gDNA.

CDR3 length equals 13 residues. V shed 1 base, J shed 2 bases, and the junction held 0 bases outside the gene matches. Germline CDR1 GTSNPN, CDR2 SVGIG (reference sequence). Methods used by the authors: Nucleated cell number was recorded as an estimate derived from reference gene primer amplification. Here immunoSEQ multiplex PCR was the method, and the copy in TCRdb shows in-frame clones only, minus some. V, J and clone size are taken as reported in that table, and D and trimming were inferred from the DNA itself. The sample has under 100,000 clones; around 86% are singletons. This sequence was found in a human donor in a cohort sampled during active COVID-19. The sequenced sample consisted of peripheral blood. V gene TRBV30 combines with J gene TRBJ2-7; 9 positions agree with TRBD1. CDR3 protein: CAWSGTGAYEQYF. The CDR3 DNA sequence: TGTGCCTGGAGTGGGACAGGGGCCTACGAGCAGTACTTC.